This TCR beta chain comes out of a study of blood T cell repertoires in COVID-19. Study summary: In each case, the material was cDNA or gDNA derived from T cells, B-cell-depleted T cells, or PBMCs.

Germline values: CDR1 MDHEN, CDR2 SYDVKM. The length of the CDR3 is 14 residues. Unmatched junction bases numbered 5, after V lost 2 bases and J lost 8 bases. Source study methods: Scientists estimated how many nucleated cells there were by amplifying reference gene primers. The method was immunoSEQ multiplex PCR; TCRdb's version includes in-frame clones alone and lacks a portion of them. V, J and clone size reflect that table, while D and trimming were determined from the DNA. The table lists about 140,000 clones, approximately 78% of them singletons. What was sequenced was peripheral blood. The sequence came from a woman older than 75 with acute or convalescent COVID-19. The chain is built from TRBV28 and TRBJ1-4; TRBD1 aligns across 7 bases. CDR3 nucleotide sequence: TGTGCCAGCAGTTTAGGGACAGTAAGAGAAAAACTGTTTTTT. Residues: CASSLGTVREKLFF. The variable domain in full, with the rest retrieved from reference TRBV28 and TRBJ1-4, is DVKVTQSSRYLVKRTGEKVFLECVQDMDHENMFWYRQDPGLGLRLIYFSYDVKMKEKGDIPEGYSVSREKKERFSLILESASTNQTSMYLCASSLGTVREKLFFGSGTQLSVL.